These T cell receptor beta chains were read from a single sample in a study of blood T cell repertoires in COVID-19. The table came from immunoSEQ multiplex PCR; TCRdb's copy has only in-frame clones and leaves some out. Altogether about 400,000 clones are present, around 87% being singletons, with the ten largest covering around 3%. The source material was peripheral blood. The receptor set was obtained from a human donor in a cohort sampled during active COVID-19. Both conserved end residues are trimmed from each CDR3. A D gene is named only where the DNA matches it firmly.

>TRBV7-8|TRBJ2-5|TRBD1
ASSLLRRDRRQETQY
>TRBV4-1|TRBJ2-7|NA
ASSQDPERGTYEQY
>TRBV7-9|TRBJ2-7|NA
ASSLIPSDEQY
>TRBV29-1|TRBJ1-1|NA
SVGQKLNTEAF
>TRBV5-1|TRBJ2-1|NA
ASSLALVSNEQF
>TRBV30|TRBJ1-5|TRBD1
AWSVDRGSNQPQH
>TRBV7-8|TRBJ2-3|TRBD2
ASSLVAGGPVDTQY
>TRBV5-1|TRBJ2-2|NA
ASGATGSESKAGELF
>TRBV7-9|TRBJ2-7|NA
ASAGIVYEQY
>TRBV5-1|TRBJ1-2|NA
ASSLEAQRNGYT
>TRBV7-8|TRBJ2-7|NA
ASTHYSLYPRDTSSYEQY
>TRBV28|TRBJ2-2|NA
ASSLTVWGLMTGELF
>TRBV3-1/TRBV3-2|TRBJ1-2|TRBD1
ASRPGGAGGNYGYT
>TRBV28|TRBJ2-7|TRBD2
ASSSIFSGIYEQY
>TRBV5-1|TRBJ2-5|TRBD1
ASSVGEGAYQETQY
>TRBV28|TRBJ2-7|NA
ASRFGTHGREQY
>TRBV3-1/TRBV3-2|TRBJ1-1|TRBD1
ASSHDRGLNTEAF
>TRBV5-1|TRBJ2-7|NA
ASSWSSPGAPRAYEQY
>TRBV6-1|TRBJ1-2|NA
ASSEGAVRWKGYT
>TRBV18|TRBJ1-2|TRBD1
ASSPPGDSYSNYGYT
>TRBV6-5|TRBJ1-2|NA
ASSYATTGPRYGYT
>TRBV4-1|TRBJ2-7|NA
ASSQGETDYEQY
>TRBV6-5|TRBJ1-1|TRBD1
ASSHRGDTEAF
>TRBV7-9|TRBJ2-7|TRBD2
ASSPGASGSIHEQY
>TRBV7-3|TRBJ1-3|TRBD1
ASSWTGGTGNTIY
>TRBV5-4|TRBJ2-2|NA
ASSLPGGTGFANTGELF
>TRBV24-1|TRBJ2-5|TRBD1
ATQPGGGGETQY
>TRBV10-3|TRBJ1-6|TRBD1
AITGQGGSPLH
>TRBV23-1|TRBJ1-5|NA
ASSQFRGHRLYSNQPQH
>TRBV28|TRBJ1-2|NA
ASSLFLRDGGYGYT
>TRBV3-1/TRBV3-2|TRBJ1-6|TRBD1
ASSQAYLHRGRYSPLH
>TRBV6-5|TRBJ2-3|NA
ASSRQSYTDTQY
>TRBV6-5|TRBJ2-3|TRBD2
ASSYSASGRDTQY
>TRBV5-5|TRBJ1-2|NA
ASSFGYGYT
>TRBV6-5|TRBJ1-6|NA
ASSSQGSPLH
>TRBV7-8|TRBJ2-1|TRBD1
ASSPTDRAYEQF
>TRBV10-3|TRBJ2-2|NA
AIGGAGNTGELF
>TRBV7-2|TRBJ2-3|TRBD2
ASNNGGAGTDTQY
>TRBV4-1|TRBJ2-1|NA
ASSQVRGTNEQF
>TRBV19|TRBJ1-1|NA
ASSISGVTEAF